This entry is about one TCR beta chain. The source of the sample is a study of blood T cell repertoires in COVID-19. Turning to the study itself: Samples of COVID-19 (acute and convalescent) were obtained from the United States, Italy and Spain. Sources were T cells, B-cell-depleted T cells, or PBMCs; the material itself was cDNA or gDNA.

This CDR3 region has 16 residues. As handled by the study authors: Amplified reference gene primers provided the basis for estimating nucleated cell counts. The repertoire was sequenced with immunoSEQ multiplex PCR; TCRdb's copy has only in-frame clones and lacks some. V and J calls and clone size follow that table, whereas D and trimming were derived from the DNA. This table has hundreds of thousands of clones, roughly 84% appearing once. This TCR came from a man aged 40-49 years with acute or convalescent COVID-19. The V gene is TRBV1, the J gene TRBJ2-1; the table's D call, TRBD1, was not checked against the DNA. TRBV1 is a known pseudogene. The material sequenced was peripheral blood. The CDR3: CTSSQGEQGTYNEQFF. CDR3 nucleotide sequence: TGCACCAGCAGCCAAGGTGAACAGGGCACCTACAATGAGCAGTTCTTC.